This paragraph reports one T cell receptor (beta chain). Its antigen is currently unknown. Within the sample, other DNA sequences also encode this same CDR3. The data were produced by immunoSEQ multiplex PCR, yet TCRdb's version contains in-frame clones alone and is incomplete. Of under 2,000,000 clones in the sample, about 95% were seen once. Only CD45RO-negative cells positively selected for CCR7 counted as naive CD8 cells, so terminally differentiated effector memory CD45RA+ cells were excluded. This record belongs to a study of shared clonotypes between healthy human individuals. Findings and limits, study-wide: Richness estimates generally favored naive over memory subsets.

CDR1 is LGHNA and CDR2 is YSLEER in the germline V gene. V lost 3 bases, J lost 3 bases, and 3 bases stayed unmatched. CDR3 size: 15 residues. The chain joins TRBV4-3 to TRBJ2-7; TRBD2 matches at 12 bases. Material for sequencing was naive CD8+ T cells sorted from blood. The sequence was collected from a man aged 18 to 30 in good health. In nucleotides, the CDR3 is TGCGCCAGCAGCCAGGGACTAGCGGGCGGCTACGAGCAGTACTTC. Translation: CASSQGLAGGYEQYF.